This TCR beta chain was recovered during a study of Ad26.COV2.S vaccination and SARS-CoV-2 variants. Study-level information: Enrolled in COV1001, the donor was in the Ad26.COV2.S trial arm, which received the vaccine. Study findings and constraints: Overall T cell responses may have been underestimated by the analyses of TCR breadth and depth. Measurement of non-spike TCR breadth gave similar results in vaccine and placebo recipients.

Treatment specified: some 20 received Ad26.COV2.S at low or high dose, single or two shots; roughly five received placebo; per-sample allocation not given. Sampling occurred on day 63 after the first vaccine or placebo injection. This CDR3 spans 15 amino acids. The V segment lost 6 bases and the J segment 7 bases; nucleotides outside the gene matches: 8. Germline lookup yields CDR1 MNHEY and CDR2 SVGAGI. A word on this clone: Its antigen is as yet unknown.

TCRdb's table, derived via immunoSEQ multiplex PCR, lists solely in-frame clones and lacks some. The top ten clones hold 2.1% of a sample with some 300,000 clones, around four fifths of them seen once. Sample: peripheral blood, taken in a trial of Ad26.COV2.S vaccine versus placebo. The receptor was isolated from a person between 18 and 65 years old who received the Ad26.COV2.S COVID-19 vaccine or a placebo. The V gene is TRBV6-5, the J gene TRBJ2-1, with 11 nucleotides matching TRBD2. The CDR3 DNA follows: TGTGCCAGCAGGGGATTAGCGGGGGGGAGGAATGAGCAGTTCTTC. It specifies CASRGLAGGRNEQFF.